Shown below are 5 T cell receptor beta chains from a single sample sequenced in a study of T cell responses to AZD1222 COVID-19 vaccine. Repertoires were generated with immunoSEQ multiplex PCR, while TCRdb's copy carries only in-frame clones and drops some. The data hold 180,000 or so clones, with more than 70% observed a single time. Sample: peripheral blood, taken 28 days after the second AZD1222 dose. The receptor source for this set is an adult who received the AZD1222 COVID-19 vaccine.

J is TRBJ2-2 and V is TRBV5-6; 8 positions match TRBD1. The CDR3 extends over 18 amino acids. The germline gives CDR1 SGHDT, CDR2 YYEEEE. Trimming cost V 2 bases and J 4 bases; bases outside gene matches: 13. CDR3 DNA sequence: TGTGCCAGCAGCTTCGGGACAGGCCCTGGGCGGGGCACCGGGGAGCTGTTTTTT. Protein product: CASSFGTGPGRGTGELFF.

The chain combines TRBV7-2 with TRBJ1-1; no reliable D call. This CDR3 region has 14 residues. Per the germline V gene, CDR1 is SGHTA and CDR2 is FQGNSA. V shed 4 bases and J shed 5 bases, with 14 bases lying between them. The CDR3 region is CASSSARETTEAFF. CDR3 coding DNA: TGTGCCAGCAGCTCAGCTCGGGAGACGACTGAAGCTTTCTTT. Drawing the rest from reference TRBV7-2 and TRBJ1-1, the complete variable domain is GAGVSQSPSNKVTEKGKDVELRCDPISGHTALYWYRQSLGQGLEFLIYFQGNSAPDKSGLPSDRFSAERTGGSVSTLTIQRTQQEDSAVYLCASSSARETTEAFFGQGTRLTVV.

This clone was detected only once. The rearrangement uses TRBV16 and TRBJ1-4; D is unclear. The CDR3 extends over 15 amino acids. The germline V gene encodes CDR1 KGHSY and CDR2 FQNENV. With 4 bases removed from V and 0 bases from J, the gap between germline ends came to 9 bases. CDR3 region: CASSLQLATNEKLFF. DNA for the CDR3: TGTGCCAGCAGCCTCCAGTTAGCAACTAATGAAAAACTGTTTTTT.

The DNA of the CDR3 is TGTGCCAGCAGCGTAGGGGGGGACCGAAGAAACATTCAGTACTTC. Protein sequence: CASSVGGDRRNIQYF. The V call is TRBV9, the J call TRBJ2-4; a weak D match, TRBD2 (6 bases). The CDR3 covers 15 residues. The V gene's germline CDR1 is SGDLS and CDR2 YYNGEE. Deletions cut 0 bases from V and 6 bases from J, with 13 bases between.

The chain carries TRBV3-1 (or the pseudogene TRBV3-2) and TRBJ1-5; D is unclear. Trimming removed 1 base at V and 0 bases at J, with 4 bases between. Looked up from germline, CDR1 is LGHDT and CDR2 is YNNKEL (reference sequence). This CDR3 is 14 amino acids long. The CDR3 loop reads CASSQAVSNQPQHF. As DNA, the CDR3 is TGTGCCAGCAGCCAAGCGGTTAGCAATCAGCCCCAGCATTTT.